The 13 T cell receptor beta chains in this list originate from one sample, sequenced in a study of cytomegalovirus exposure and HLA in healthy donors (TCRdb year 2017). The protocol used for the library was the immunoSEQ multiplex PCR assay. For the multiplex PCR, a mixture combining 60 forward primers for TCR Vbeta segments and 13 reverse primers for TCR Jbeta segments was used. In TCRdb, the immuneACCESS table is reduced to in-frame sequences with V and J assigned. These tables do not hold every clone; where another copy was compared, an unresolved V gene accounts for under half, and the others remain unexplained. The sample table records some 23,000 clones. The biggest ten clones account for under 20% of the sample. Source material: PBMCs. The receptors originated from a male donor in good health and CMV-seropositive.

The rearrangement uses TRBV4-2 and TRBJ1-6, with no clear D. Trimming pared 4 bases from V and 7 bases from J, leaving 8 bases between. The CDR3 has 13 residues. In germline, CDR1 is LGHNA, CDR2 YNFKEQ. CDR3 in DNA: TGTGCCAGCAGCCCCCTTGTCAATTCACCCCTCCACTTT. It yields the protein CASSPLVNSPLHF.

The chain carries TRBV18 and TRBJ1-2, with 7 bases identical to TRBD1. The germline V gene encodes CDR1 KGHSH and CDR2 LQKENI. V was pared by 3 bases and J by 6 bases, with 10 bases of the junction left unmatched. The CDR3 has 15 amino acids. This chain's CDR3 is CASSPDRETPHGYTF. The CDR3 bases are TGTGCCAGCTCACCCGACAGGGAAACCCCCCATGGCTACACCTTC.

The genes are TRBV30 and TRBJ2-3, with TRBD2 as a possible D gene (7 bases). Germline V CDR1 and CDR2: GTSNPN, SVGIG (reference sequence). The ends were cut back, 8 bases at V and 6 bases at J, with 18 bases in the middle. CDR3 length equals 13 residues. The CDR3: CARTRGGSDTQYF. CDR3 sequence (DNA): TGTGCCCGAACTAGGGGGGGTAGTGATACGCAGTATTTT.

V is TRBV28 and J is TRBJ1-3, with D unresolved. The ends were cut back, 3 bases at V and 4 bases at J, with 7 bases in the middle. The CDR3 covers 13 residues. The germline gives CDR1 MDHEN, CDR2 SYDVKM. The DNA of the CDR3 is TGTGCCAGCAGTTTGGAGCAGGGAAACACCATATATTTT. This translates into CASSLEQGNTIYF.

V and J are TRBV10-3 and TRBJ1-1, with unresolved D. Germline values: CDR1 ENHRY, CDR2 SYGVKD. Trimming cost V 5 bases and J 7 bases, with 14 bases left between them. The length of the CDR3 is 13 residues. The CDR3 loop is CAISNALESEAFF. DNA of the CDR3: TGTGCCATCAGTAACGCTCTTGAGAGTGAAGCTTTCTTT.

The chain recombines TRBV6-5 with TRBJ1-2; 12 positions agree with TRBD1. The J segment lost 7 bases and the V segment lost 4 bases, leaving 7 bases of the junction unmatched. Germline loops: CDR1 MNHEY, CDR2 SVGAGI. This CDR3 has 15 amino acids. CDR3 in DNA: TGTGCCAGCAGTTCCGCGGGACAGGGGGCGCGTGGCTACACCTTC. Encoded protein: CASSSAGQGARGYTF.

This chain joins TRBV9 and TRBJ1-4, with unresolved D. The length of the CDR3 is 15 residues. Trimming stripped 4 bases from V and 8 bases from J, with 18 bases between. Germline V gene sequence: CDR1 SGDLS, CDR2 YYNGEE. The CDR3 here is CASSPGVTLTEKLFF. The CDR3 region has the DNA TGTGCCAGCAGCCCCGGAGTTACCTTAACCGAAAAACTGTTTTTT.

This chain uses TRBV5-6 with TRBJ2-3; a possible D gene is TRBD1 (6 bases). The CDR3 contains 12 residues. Trimming shortened V by 3 bases and J by 4 bases, and 6 bases separated the two germline ends. CDR1 is SGHDT, CDR2 YYEEEE, per germline. For the CDR3, the DNA is TGTGCCAGCAGCTACAGGGCAGATACGCAGTATTTT. This sequence encodes CASSYRADTQYF.

The V and J genes are TRBV5-1 and TRBJ1-4, with a possible D match to TRBD1 (5 bases). The CDR3 consists of 15 residues. Trimming took 0 bases from V and 7 from J, leaving 13 bases between them. CDR1 is SGHRS and CDR2 is YFSETQ in the germline V gene. CDR3 bases: TGCGCCAGCAGCTTGGCCCAAGGGGCTCGTGAAAAACTGTTTTTT. The encoded protein is CASSLAQGAREKLFF.

The chain joins TRBV7-2 to TRBJ2-3; no reliable D call. Trimming shortened V by 6 bases and J by 0 bases, and 4 bases separated the two germline ends. Germline values: CDR1 SGHTA, CDR2 FQGNSA. This CDR3 comprises 12 residues. The DNA of the CDR3 is TGTGCCAGCAGAGCTAGCACAGATACGCAGTATTTT. It codes for CASRASTDTQYF.

V is TRBV29-1 and J is TRBJ2-5, with a possible D match to TRBD1 (5 bases). The CDR3 is made up of 13 amino acids. Per the germline V gene, CDR1 is SQVTM and CDR2 is ANQGSEA. The V end lost 4 bases, the J end lost 3 bases, and 12 bases lay between the germline ends. Written as DNA, the CDR3 is TGCAGCGTTGTTCGACAGTGGAAAGAGACCCAGTACTTC. Protein product: CSVVRQWKETQYF.

The V and J genes are TRBV28 and TRBJ1-6; weak D call: TRBD1 (6 bases). Germline values: CDR1 MDHEN, CDR2 SYDVKM. The CDR3 extends over 16 amino acids. The V gene lost 3 bases and the J gene lost 0 bases, with 9 bases spanning the gap. The CDR3 loop reads CASSLRGSSYNSPLHF. For the CDR3, the DNA is TGTGCCAGCAGTTTGAGGGGGAGCTCCTATAATTCACCCCTCCACTTT. Full variable domain (remainder filled in from reference TRBV28 and TRBJ1-6): DVKVTQSSRYLVKRTGEKVFLECVQDMDHENMFWYRQDPGLGLRLIYFSYDVKMKEKGDIPEGYSVSREKKERFSLILESASTNQTSMYLCASSLRGSSYNSPLHFGNGTRLTVT.

To note about this clone: One end of the junction does not line up with germline, which may come from a read error. The gene calls are TRBV5-6 and TRBJ2-7; perhaps TRBD1 as D (6 bases). The CDR3 spans 14 residues. The germline V gene encodes CDR1 SGHDT and CDR2 YYEEEE. The CDR3 region is CSSSLVSTGREQYF. DNA of the CDR3: TGTTCCAGCAGCTTGGTGAGTACAGGGCGCGAGCAGTACTTC.